Below, 29 T cell receptor beta chains from the same sample are listed, as sequenced in a study of human T cells and chemical hapten exposure. TCRdb passed the RACE reads through MiXCR, listing each CDR3 protein once. In the table there are around 120,000 distinct CDR3 sequences, 12% to 15% of which are singletons. Time point in this sample: patch test 1, 2 weeks after DPC sensitization. Described treatment: therapeutic diphenylcyclopropenone sensitization with weekly scalp DPC. Sample: whole blood, taken in connection with sensitization to the hapten diphenylcyclopropenone (DPC). Receptors were obtained from a man between 18 and 29 years old with alopecia areata. Some clones in this sample may be carry-over from other donors' samples.

This clonotype was seen a few times. The V gene is TRBV12-3 or TRBV12-4, the J gene TRBJ2-3, with 7 bases matching TRBD1. V shed 3 bases, J shed 0 bases, and the junction held 6 bases outside the gene matches. CDR3 size: 16 residues. This CDR3 is CASSFYRGTSTDTQYF. The CDR3 nucleotides are TGTGCCAGCAGTTTCTACAGGGGAACTAGCACAGATACGCAGTATTTT.

This clonotype was recorded a few times. The chain recombines TRBV11-2 with TRBJ1-5, with 10 positions matching TRBD1. With 4 bases clipped from V and 6 bases from J, the junction kept 9 bases outside the gene matches. Germline loops: CDR1 SGHAT, CDR2 FQNNGV. The CDR3 has 16 amino acids. CDR3 sequence: CASSSERQGAGQPQHF. DNA of the CDR3: TGTGCCAGCAGCTCCGAGCGACAGGGGGCGGGTCAGCCCCAGCATTTT.

This clonotype was counted only a few times. This sequence joins TRBV6-1 and TRBJ1-1; D uncertain. V was cut by 6 bases and J by 5 bases, with 16 bases left in between. This CDR3 is 14 amino acids long. Germline V gene sequence: CDR1 MNHNS, CDR2 SASEGT. CDR3 nucleotide sequence: TGTGCCAGCAGCGGACGGGATATGTGGACTGAAGCTTTCTTT. Protein product: CASSGRDMWTEAFF.

There are many counts of this clonotype. This chain connects TRBV11-2 to TRBJ2-1, with D maybe TRBD2 (7 bases). Deletions cut 0 bases from V and 10 bases from J, with 10 bases between. The CDR3 contains 13 residues. Germline V gives CDR1 SGHAT, CDR2 FQNNGV. CDR3 sequence: CASSLERGGEQFF. The CDR3 DNA reads as TGTGCCAGCAGCTTAGAGAGGGGGGGAGAGCAGTTCTTC.

The chain couples TRBV7-6 to TRBJ1-6; the D is unclear. This CDR3 contains 12 residues. Per the germline V gene, CDR1 is SGHVS and CDR2 is FNYEAQ. Trimming took 5 bases from V and 7 from J, leaving 6 bases between them. CDR3 region: CASSRGNSPLHF. The CDR3 DNA follows: TGTGCCAGCAGCCGAGGAAATTCACCCCTCCACTTT.

The chain joins TRBV19 to TRBJ2-7; D unresolved. The CDR3 length is 13 residues. The germline CDR1 and CDR2 sequences are LNHDA and SQIVND (reference sequence). Trimming removed 6 bases at V and 0 bases at J, with 9 bases between. CDR3 sequence reads: CASSPYASYEQYF. CDR3 DNA sequence: TGTGCCAGTAGCCCCTACGCCTCCTACGAGCAGTACTTC.

The chain employs TRBV15 and TRBJ1-1; D not certain. V lost 0 bases and J 1 base, leaving 15 bases between the germline ends. Germline V gene lookup returns CDR1 LNHNV and CDR2 YYDKDF (reference sequence). This CDR3 contains 17 residues. DNA for the CDR3: TGTGCCACCAGCAGAGATAACCCTATGGTAGCGAACACTGAAGCTTTCTTT. Protein product: CATSRDNPMVANTEAFF.

This clonotype was counted only a few times. CDR3 nucleotides: TGCAGCGTTGAAGATTCACCGGACTTTACTTACAATGAGCAGTTCTTC. Translating it yields CSVEDSPDFTYNEQFF. The rearrangement links TRBV29-1 to TRBJ2-1, with D maybe TRBD2 (5 bases). V was pared by 0 bases and J by 4 bases, with 16 bases between. There are 16 residues in the CDR3. Germline V CDR1 and CDR2: SQVTM, ANQGSEA.

This clonotype was observed a handful of times. The chain links TRBV7-6 to TRBJ1-1, with a possible D match to TRBD1 (6 bases). This CDR3 is built from 15 residues. The germline V gene has CDR1 SGHVS and CDR2 FNYEAQ. V was cut by 4 bases and J by 0 bases, with 12 bases left in between. CDR3 coding DNA: TGTGCCAGCAGCTCCCCGGGGGGCTTGAACACTGAAGCTTTCTTT. It translates to CASSSPGGLNTEAFF.

This chain links TRBV6-4 with TRBJ1-3; unclear D gene. Germline V gives CDR1 MRHNA, CDR2 SNTAGT. The CDR3 contains 14 residues. Trimming took off 9 bases at V and 0 bases at J, with 12 bases between the two ends. The CDR3 here is CARSLCLSGNTIYF. DNA of the CDR3: TGTGCCAGGAGCCTTTGTCTCTCTGGAAACACCATATATTTT.

This clonotype was seen ten or more times. The CDR3 sequence is CSVEGFWGGSNTEAFF. The CDR3 bases are TGCAGCGTTGAAGGGTTTTGGGGAGGGTCGAACACTGAAGCTTTCTTT. The rearrangement uses TRBV29-1 and TRBJ1-1; no firm D call. Germline CDR1 SQVTM, CDR2 ANQGSEA. The length of the CDR3 is 16 residues. With 1 base removed from V and 1 base from J, the gap between germline ends came to 16 bases.

Only a few counts were recorded for this clonotype. The chain employs TRBV5-1 and TRBJ1-3, with no clear D. V shed 4 bases and J shed 0 bases, with 11 bases lying between them. Germline CDR1 SGHRS, CDR2 YFSETQ. The CDR3 is 15 amino acids. The CDR3 region has the DNA TGCGCCAGCAGCCCAAGACCGTACTCTGGAAACACCATATATTTT. Its translation is CASSPRPYSGNTIYF.

This clonotype was detected only a few times. The gene calls are TRBV20-1 and TRBJ2-3; D is uncertain. CDR1 is DFQATT, CDR2 SNEGSKA, per germline (reference sequence). CDR3 length: 13 amino acids. V lost 2 bases and J 0 bases, leaving 6 bases between the germline ends. The CDR3 is CSARPASTDTQYF. For the CDR3, the DNA is TGCAGTGCTAGACCGGCGAGCACAGATACGCAGTATTTT.

In its sample, this clonotype was seen a few times. The chain is built from TRBV7-6 and TRBJ2-6; D unresolved. The CDR3 length is 15 residues. The V end lost 5 bases, the J end lost 0 bases, and 8 bases lay between the germline ends. Looked up from germline, CDR1 is SGHVS and CDR2 is FNYEAQ. CDR3 nucleotide sequence: TGTGCCAGCAGCCCAGGCTACTCTGGGGCCAACGTCCTGACTTTC. As protein: CASSPGYSGANVLTF.

This clonotype was picked up a small number of times. The gene calls are TRBV18 and TRBJ1-6; no reliable D call. Germline values: CDR1 KGHSH, CDR2 LQKENI. The CDR3 runs to 15 residues. The germline V and J ends were trimmed by 1 base and 2 bases, with 6 bases remaining between them. CDR3 region: CASSPLGAYNSPLHF. The CDR3 region has the DNA TGTGCCAGCTCACCACTCGGGGCCTATAATTCACCCCTCCACTTT.

V usage is TRBV5-6 and J usage is TRBJ1-2, with no clear D. V lost 0 bases and J lost 4, with 10 bases in between. CDR3 length: 14 residues. Germline CDR1 and CDR2: SGHDT and YYEEEE. The CDR3 loop is CASSLEMKSYGYTF. Written as DNA, the CDR3 is TGTGCCAGCAGCTTGGAAATGAAAAGCTATGGCTACACCTTC. Full variable domain (rest looked up from reference TRBV5-6 and TRBJ1-2): DAGVTQSPTHLIKTRGQQVTLRCSPKSGHDTVSWYQQALGQGPQFIFQYYEEEERQRGNFPDRFSGHQFPNYSSELNVNALLLGDSALYLCASSLEMKSYGYTFGSGTRLTVV.

The V call is TRBV11-3, the J call TRBJ1-5; 7 positions agree with TRBD1. V lost 2 bases, J lost 7 bases, and 5 bases stayed unmatched. CDR3 length equals 14 residues. Germline loops: CDR1 SGHNT, CDR2 YENEEA. DNA of the CDR3: TGTGCCAGCAGCTTACTAGACAGGGTACAGCCCCAGCATTTT. It yields the protein CASSLLDRVQPQHF.

V is TRBV7-2 and J is TRBJ1-1, with no clear D. Per germline, CDR1 SGHTA and CDR2 FQGNSA. Trimming removed 2 bases at V and 4 bases at J, with 8 bases between. The CDR3 is made up of 13 amino acids. CDR3: CASSLRWGTEAFF. DNA for the CDR3: TGTGCCAGCAGCTTAAGGTGGGGCACTGAAGCTTTCTTT.

This clonotype has only a few counts. This sequence joins TRBV7-8 and TRBJ2-3; the match to TRBD2 covers 9 bases. The CDR3 is made up of 15 amino acids. From germline, CDR1 is SGHVS and CDR2 FQNEAQ. V lost 2 bases to trimming and J lost 7 bases; unmatched junction nucleotides: 7. The CDR3 DNA reads as TGTGCCAGCAGCTTAATGGGGACTAGCATCCATACGCAGTATTTT. Translation: CASSLMGTSIHTQYF.

This clonotype was counted a few times. The rearrangement joins TRBV6-5 to TRBJ2-2; weak D call: TRBD2 (5 bases). Trimming took off 1 base at V and 5 bases at J, with 8 bases between the two ends. This CDR3 region has 14 residues. The germline CDR1 and CDR2 sequences are MNHEY and SVGAGI. In DNA, the CDR3 is TGTGCCAGCAGTTACTACCCGGGAACCGGGGAGCTGTTTTTT. Translated, it gives CASSYYPGTGELFF.

This clonotype has ten or more counts. The rearrangement links TRBV29-1 to TRBJ1-2; no clear D. The ends were cut back, 7 bases at V and 4 bases at J, with 7 bases in the middle. Germline V gene lookup returns CDR1 SQVTM and CDR2 ANQGSEA. The CDR3 contains 10 residues. In nucleotides, the CDR3 is TGCAGCGCTTCCCCCTATGGCTACACCTTC. Protein: CSASPYGYTF.

This clonotype has just a few counts. The chain couples TRBV4-3 to TRBJ1-1; possible D gene TRBD1, 6 bases. The CDR3 is 18 amino acids. Germline V gene lookup returns CDR1 LGHNA and CDR2 YSLEER. With 4 bases removed from V and 3 bases from J, the gap between germline ends came to 24 bases. The CDR3 reads CASSRGDRNRVVDTEAFF. The CDR3 bases are TGCGCCAGCAGCCGAGGGGACCGTAACAGGGTTGTGGACACTGAAGCTTTCTTT.

This clonotype was seen more than once but under ten times. The chain uses TRBV6-6 and TRBJ1-1; D gene ambiguous. This CDR3 is built from 12 residues. Germline V gene sequence: CDR1 MNHNY, CDR2 SVGAGI (reference sequence). With 2 bases removed from V and 6 bases from J, the gap between germline ends came to 7 bases. CDR3 sequence reads: CASSYGRPEAFF. The CDR3 nucleotides read TGTGCCAGCAGTTACGGACGGCCTGAAGCTTTCTTT.

The chain is built from TRBV11-2 and TRBJ1-6; D possibly corresponds to TRBD1 (5 bases). V shed 2 bases and J shed 7 bases, with 18 bases lying between them. The CDR3 has 17 amino acids. Germline V gives CDR1 SGHAT, CDR2 FQNNGV. CDR3 nucleotide sequence: TGTGCCAGCAGCTTATCTGGGGCACTTTTGTCGAATTCACCCCTCCACTTT. Its protein is CASSLSGALLSNSPLHF.

This clonotype was seen only a few times. The gene calls are TRBV6-2 or TRBV6-3 and TRBJ2-2; D is unresolved. This CDR3 comprises 12 residues. The germline CDR1 and CDR2 sequences are MNHEY and SVGEGT. V dropped 2 bases and J dropped 6 bases, with 4 bases sitting between them. CDR3 sequence reads: CASSYLPGELFF. The DNA for the CDR3 is TGTGCCAGCAGTTACCTTCCCGGGGAGCTGTTTTTT.

The chain couples TRBV10-1 to TRBJ2-3; a weak D match, TRBD2 (6 bases). The length of the CDR3 is 17 residues. Trimming took 5 bases from V and 4 from J, leaving 22 bases between them. CDR1 is WNHNN, CDR2 SYGVQD, per germline (reference sequence). The DNA of the CDR3 is TGCGCCAGCAGTAGTGCGGCTGCCCGACTAGAGTCAGATACGCAGTATTTT. It is translated as CASSSAAARLESDTQYF.

The chain has TRBV3-2 and TRBJ2-4; the table gives TRBD1 as D, unverified against the DNA. TRBV3-2 counts as a pseudogene. This CDR3 region has 18 residues. CDR3 DNA sequence: TGTGCCAGCAGCCAAGATGGGCACAGGGAACGGGCCAAAAACATTCAGTACTTC. It encodes CASSQDGHRERAKNIQYF.

This clonotype was observed a few times. The chain joins TRBV7-2 to TRBJ2-5; 10 nucleotides line up with TRBD1. This CDR3 region has 15 residues. V trimming: 1 base; J trimming: 6 bases; junction bases outside the gene matches: 5. From germline, CDR1 is SGHTA and CDR2 FQGNSA. CDR3 nucleotides: TGTGCCAGCAGCTTAGGAGGGACAGGGGTAAAGACCCAGTACTTC. Encoded protein: CASSLGGTGVKTQYF.

V gene TRBV5-4 combines with J gene TRBJ2-2; TRBD1 or TRBD2 may be the D gene (5 bases each). This CDR3 is built from 16 residues. V dropped 2 bases and J dropped 1 base, with 12 bases sitting between them. Germline CDR1 is SGHNT and CDR2 is YYREEE (reference sequence). The CDR3 sequence: CASSFPGRQNTGELFF. In nucleotides, the CDR3 is TGTGCCAGCAGCTTTCCGGGACGGCAGAACACCGGGGAGCTGTTTTTT.